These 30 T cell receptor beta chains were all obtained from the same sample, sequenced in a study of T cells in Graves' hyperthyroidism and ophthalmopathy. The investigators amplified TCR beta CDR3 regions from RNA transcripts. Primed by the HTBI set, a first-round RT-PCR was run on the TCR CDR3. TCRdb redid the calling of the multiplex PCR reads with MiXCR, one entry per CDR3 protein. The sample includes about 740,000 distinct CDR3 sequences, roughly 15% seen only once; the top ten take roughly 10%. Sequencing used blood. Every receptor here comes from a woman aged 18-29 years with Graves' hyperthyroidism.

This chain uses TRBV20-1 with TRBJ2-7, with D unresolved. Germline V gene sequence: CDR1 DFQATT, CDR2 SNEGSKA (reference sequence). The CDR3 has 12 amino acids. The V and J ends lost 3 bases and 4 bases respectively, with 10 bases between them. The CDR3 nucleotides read TGCAGTGCTAGCGTGACCGGGTACGAGCAGTACTTC. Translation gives CSASVTGYEQYF.

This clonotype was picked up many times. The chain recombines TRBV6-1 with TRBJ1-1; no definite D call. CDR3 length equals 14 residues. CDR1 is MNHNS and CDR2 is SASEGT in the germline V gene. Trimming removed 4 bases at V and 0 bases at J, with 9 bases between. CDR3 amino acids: CASSGRGMNTEAFF. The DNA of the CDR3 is TGTGCCAGCAGTGGACGGGGAATGAACACTGAAGCTTTCTTT.

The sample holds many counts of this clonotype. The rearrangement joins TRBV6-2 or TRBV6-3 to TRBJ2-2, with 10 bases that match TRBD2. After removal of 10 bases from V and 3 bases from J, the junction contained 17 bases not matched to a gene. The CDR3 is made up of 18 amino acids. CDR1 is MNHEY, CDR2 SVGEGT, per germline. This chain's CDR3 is CATSPSQAGGTHTGELFF. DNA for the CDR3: TGTGCCACCTCACCCTCGCAAGCGGGAGGGACCCACACCGGGGAGCTGTTTTTT.

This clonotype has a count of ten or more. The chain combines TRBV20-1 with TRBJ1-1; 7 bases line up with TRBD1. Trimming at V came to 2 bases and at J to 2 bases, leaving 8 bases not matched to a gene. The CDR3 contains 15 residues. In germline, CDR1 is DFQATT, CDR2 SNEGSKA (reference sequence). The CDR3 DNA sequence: TGCAGTGCTAGACCAACCGACAGGGCAAACACTGAAGCTTTCTTT. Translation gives CSARPTDRANTEAFF.

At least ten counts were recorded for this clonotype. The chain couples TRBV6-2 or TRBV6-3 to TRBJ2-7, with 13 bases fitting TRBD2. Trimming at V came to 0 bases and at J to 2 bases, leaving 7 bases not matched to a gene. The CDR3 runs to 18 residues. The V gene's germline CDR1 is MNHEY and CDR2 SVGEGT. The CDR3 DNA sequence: TGTGCCAGCAGTTACTCGAGGACCACTAGCGGGAGGGCCTACGAGCAGTACTTC. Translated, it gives CASSYSRTTSGRAYEQYF.

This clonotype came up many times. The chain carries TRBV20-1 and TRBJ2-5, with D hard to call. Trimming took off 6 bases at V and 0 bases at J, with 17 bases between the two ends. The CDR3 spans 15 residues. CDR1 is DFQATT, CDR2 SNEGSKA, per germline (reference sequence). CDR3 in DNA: TGCAGTGCGGCCCCCGGAGCGACGTACCAAGAGACCCAGTACTTC. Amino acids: CSAAPGATYQETQYF.

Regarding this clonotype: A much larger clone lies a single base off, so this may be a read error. Here the CDR3 reads CASSNPTEDEQFF. For the CDR3, the DNA is TGTGCCAGCAGTAACCCGACGGAAGACGAGCAGTTCTTC. V usage is TRBV28 and J usage is TRBJ2-1; D is unresolved. The CDR3 extends over 13 amino acids. Trimming removed 5 bases from V and 10 bases from J, with 15 bases in between. The germline V gene has CDR1 MDHEN and CDR2 SYDVKM.

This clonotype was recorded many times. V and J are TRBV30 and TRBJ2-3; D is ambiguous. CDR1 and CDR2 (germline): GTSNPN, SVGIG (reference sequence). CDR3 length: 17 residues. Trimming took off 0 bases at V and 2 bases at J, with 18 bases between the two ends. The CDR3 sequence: CAWSVQALGPPTDTQYF. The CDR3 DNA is TGTGCCTGGAGTGTCCAAGCGCTTGGTCCACCCACAGATACGCAGTATTTT.

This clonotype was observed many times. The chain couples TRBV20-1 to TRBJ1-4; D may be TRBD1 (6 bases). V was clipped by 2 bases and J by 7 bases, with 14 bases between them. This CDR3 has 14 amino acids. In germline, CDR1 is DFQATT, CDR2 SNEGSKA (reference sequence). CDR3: CSARIPGVGEKLFF. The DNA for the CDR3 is TGCAGTGCTAGAATACCAGGGGTGGGTGAAAAACTGTTTTTT.

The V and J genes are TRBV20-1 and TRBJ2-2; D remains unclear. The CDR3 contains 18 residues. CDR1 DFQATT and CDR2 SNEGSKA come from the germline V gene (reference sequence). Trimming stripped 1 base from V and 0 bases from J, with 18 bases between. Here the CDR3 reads CSARGLRPERSNTGELFF. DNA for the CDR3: TGCAGTGCTAGAGGCCTCCGCCCGGAGAGATCGAACACCGGGGAGCTGTTTTTT.

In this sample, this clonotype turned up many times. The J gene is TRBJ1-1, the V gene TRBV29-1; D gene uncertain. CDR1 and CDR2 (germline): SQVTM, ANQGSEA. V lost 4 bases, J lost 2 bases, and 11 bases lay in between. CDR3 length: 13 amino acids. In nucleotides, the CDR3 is TGCAGCGTTGCGGTCGCAGGAAACACTGAAGCTTTCTTT. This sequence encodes CSVAVAGNTEAFF. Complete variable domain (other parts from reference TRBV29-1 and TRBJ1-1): SAVISQKPSRDICQRGTSLTIQCQVDSQVTMMFWYRQQPGQSLTLIATANQGSEATYESGFVIDKFPISRPNLTFSTLTVSNMSPEDSSIYLCSVAVAGNTEAFFGQGTRLTVV.

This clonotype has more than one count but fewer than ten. CDR3 in amino acids: CASSYSGPHQPQHF. As DNA, the CDR3 is TGTGCCAGCAGTTACTCGGGACCCCATCAGCCCCAGCATTTT. The rearrangement links TRBV6-6 to TRBJ1-5; weak D call: TRBD1 (5 bases). The germline V gene has CDR1 MNHNY and CDR2 SVGAGI (reference sequence). V gave up 0 bases and J gave up 5 bases, with 8 bases separating them. The CDR3 is 14 amino acids.

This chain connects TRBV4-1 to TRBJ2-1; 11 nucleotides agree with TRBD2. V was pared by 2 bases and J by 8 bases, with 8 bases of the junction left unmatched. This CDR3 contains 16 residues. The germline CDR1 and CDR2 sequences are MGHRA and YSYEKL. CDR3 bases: TGCGCCAGCAGCCAACAAGGGACTAGCGGTTTCGATGAGCAGTTCTTC. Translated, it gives CASSQQGTSGFDEQFF.

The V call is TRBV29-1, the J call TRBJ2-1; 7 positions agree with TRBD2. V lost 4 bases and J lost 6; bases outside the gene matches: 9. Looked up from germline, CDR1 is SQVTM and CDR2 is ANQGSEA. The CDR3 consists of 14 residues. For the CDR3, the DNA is TGCAGCGTTGGGGGAGCGGGGCCTTCCAATGAGCAGTTCTTC. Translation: CSVGGAGPSNEQFF.

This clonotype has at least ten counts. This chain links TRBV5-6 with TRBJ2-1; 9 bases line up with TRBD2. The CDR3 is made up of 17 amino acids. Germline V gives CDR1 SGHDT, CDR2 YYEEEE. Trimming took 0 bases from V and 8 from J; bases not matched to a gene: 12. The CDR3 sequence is CASSLANWGGGDHEQFF. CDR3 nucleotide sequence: TGTGCCAGCAGCTTGGCCAATTGGGGCGGGGGGGACCATGAGCAGTTCTTC.

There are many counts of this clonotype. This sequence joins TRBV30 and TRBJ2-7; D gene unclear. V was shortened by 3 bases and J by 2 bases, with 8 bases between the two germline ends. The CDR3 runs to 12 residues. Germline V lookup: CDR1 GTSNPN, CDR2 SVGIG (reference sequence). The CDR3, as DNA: TGTGCCTGGAGGAAACGGACCTACGAGCAGTACTTC. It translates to CAWRKRTYEQYF.

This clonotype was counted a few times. CDR3 sequence reads: CASSLAGVARLTYNEQFF. The CDR3 region has the DNA TGTGCCAGCAGCTTAGCTGGGGTAGCGAGACTAACCTACAATGAGCAGTTCTTC. V is TRBV11-3 and J is TRBJ2-1; possibly TRBD2 for D (5 bases). CDR1 and CDR2 (germline): SGHNT, YENEEA. Trimming took 1 base from V and 2 from J, leaving 18 bases between them. The CDR3 extends over 18 amino acids.

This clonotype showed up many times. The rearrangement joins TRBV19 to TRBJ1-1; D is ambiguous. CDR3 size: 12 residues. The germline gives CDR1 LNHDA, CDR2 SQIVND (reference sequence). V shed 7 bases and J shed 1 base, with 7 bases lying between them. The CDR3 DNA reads TGTGCCAGTATCTGGGGGAACACTGAAGCTTTCTTT. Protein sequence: CASIWGNTEAFF.

CDR3 bases: TGTGCCAGTAGTACTAAAAGCGGGAGGTACGAGCAGTACTTC. It is translated as CASSTKSGRYEQYF. V usage is TRBV19 and J usage is TRBJ2-7; TRBD2 aligns across 9 bases. CDR3 length: 14 amino acids. V dropped 4 bases and J dropped 4; count of bases not matched to a gene: 5. Germline CDR1 LNHDA, CDR2 SQIVND (reference sequence).

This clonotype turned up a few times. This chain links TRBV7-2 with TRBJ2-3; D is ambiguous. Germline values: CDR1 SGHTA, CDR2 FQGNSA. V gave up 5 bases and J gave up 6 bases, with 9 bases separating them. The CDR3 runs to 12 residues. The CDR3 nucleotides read TGTGCCAGCAGCCCATATTTTGATACGCAGTATTTT. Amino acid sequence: CASSPYFDTQYF.

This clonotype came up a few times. CDR3 in DNA: TGTGCCAGCAGGGAAACTAGCGGGCCCTACAATGAGCAGTTCTTC. It specifies CASRETSGPYNEQFF. The rearrangement links TRBV6-1 to TRBJ2-1; 9 bases agree with TRBD2. The V and J ends lost 6 bases and 2 bases, in that order; junction bases with no gene match: 5. Per the germline V gene, CDR1 is MNHNS and CDR2 is SASEGT. CDR3 size: 15 residues.

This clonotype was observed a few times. The CDR3 sequence is CSVLRTGTPLYGYTF. As DNA, the CDR3 is TGCAGCGTTCTCCGGACAGGGACCCCCCTCTATGGCTACACCTTC. The chain recombines TRBV29-1 with TRBJ1-2, with 8 bases identical to TRBD1. J was trimmed by 4 bases and V by 5 bases; bases with no gene match: 12. The CDR3 runs to 15 residues. The V gene's germline CDR1 is SQVTM and CDR2 ANQGSEA.

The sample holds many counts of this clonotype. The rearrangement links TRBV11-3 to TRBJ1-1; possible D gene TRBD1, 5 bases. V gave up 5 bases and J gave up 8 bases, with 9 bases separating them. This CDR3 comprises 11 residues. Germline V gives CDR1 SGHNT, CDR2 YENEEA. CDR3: CASSRQGEAFF. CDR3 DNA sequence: TGTGCCAGCAGCCGGCAGGGCGAAGCTTTCTTT.

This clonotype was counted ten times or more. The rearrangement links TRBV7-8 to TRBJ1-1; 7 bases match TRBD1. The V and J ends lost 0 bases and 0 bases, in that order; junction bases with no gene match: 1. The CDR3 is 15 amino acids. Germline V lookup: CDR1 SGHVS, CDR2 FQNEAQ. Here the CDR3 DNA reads TGTGCCAGCAGCTTAGCCGGGACAGTGAACACTGAAGCTTTCTTT. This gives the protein CASSLAGTVNTEAFF.

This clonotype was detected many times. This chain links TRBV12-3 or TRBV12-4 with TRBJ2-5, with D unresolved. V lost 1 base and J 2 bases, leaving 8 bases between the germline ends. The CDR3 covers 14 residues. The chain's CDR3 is CASSLDIQQETQYF. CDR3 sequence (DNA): TGTGCCAGCAGTTTAGATATACAGCAAGAGACCCAGTACTTC.

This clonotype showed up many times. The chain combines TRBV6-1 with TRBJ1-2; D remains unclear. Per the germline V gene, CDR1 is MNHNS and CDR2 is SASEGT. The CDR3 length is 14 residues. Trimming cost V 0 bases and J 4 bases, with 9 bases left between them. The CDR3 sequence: CASSEAGRPYGYTF. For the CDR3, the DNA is TGTGCCAGCAGTGAAGCGGGCAGGCCCTATGGCTACACCTTC.

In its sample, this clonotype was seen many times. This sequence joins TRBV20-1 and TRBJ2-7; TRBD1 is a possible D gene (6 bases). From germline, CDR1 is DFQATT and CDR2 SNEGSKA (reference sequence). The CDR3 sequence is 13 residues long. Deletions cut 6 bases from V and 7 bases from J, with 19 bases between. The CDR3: CSAKKGGLGEQYF. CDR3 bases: TGCAGTGCCAAGAAAGGGGGTTTAGGAGAGCAGTACTTC.

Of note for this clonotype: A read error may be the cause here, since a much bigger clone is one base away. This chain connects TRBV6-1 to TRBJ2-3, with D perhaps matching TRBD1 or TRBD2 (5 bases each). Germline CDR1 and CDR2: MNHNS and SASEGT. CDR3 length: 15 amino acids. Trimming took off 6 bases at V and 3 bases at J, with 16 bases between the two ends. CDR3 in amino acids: CASRPRGPGTDTQYF. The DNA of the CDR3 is TGTGCCAGCAGGCCTCGGGGTCCAGGGACAGATACGCAGTATTTT.

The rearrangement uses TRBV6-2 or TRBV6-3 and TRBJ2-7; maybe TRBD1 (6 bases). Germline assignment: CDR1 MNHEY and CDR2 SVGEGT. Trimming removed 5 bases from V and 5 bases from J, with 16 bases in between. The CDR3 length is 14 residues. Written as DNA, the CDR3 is TGTGCCAGCAGTGCCCAGGGGCTCCCTGACGAGCAGTACTTC. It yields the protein CASSAQGLPDEQYF.

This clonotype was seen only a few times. This CDR3 reads CSARDLREGQTNYGYTF. CDR3 nucleotides: TGCAGTGCTAGAGATCTACGGGAAGGACAGACTAACTATGGCTACACCTTC. The gene calls are TRBV20-1 and TRBJ1-2, with a possible D match to TRBD1 (6 bases). Germline lookup yields CDR1 DFQATT and CDR2 SNEGSKA (reference sequence). V was clipped by 0 bases and J by 0 bases, with 17 bases between them. This CDR3 spans 17 amino acids.